Sequencing of this T cell receptor (beta chain) was carried out in a study of T cell responses to AZD1222 COVID-19 vaccine. Points from the study as a whole: Baseline serostatus was positive in only a handful of AZD1222 recipients.

With respect to this clone: Its target is unknown.

Data came from immunoSEQ multiplex PCR; TCRdb stores just in-frame clones and leaves some out. The data hold 100,000 to 150,000 clones, with about 85% observed a single time. The receptor comes from an adult who received the AZD1222 COVID-19 vaccine. The source was peripheral blood, collected 28 days after the second AZD1222 dose.

The CDR3 loop is CASSLSGQNTEAFF. The CDR3 DNA is TGTGCCAGTAGTCTCTCGGGACAGAACACTGAAGCTTTCTTT. This rearrangement joins TRBV19 to TRBJ1-1, with D possibly being TRBD1 (6 bases). Trimming shortened V by 5 bases and J by 1 base, and 11 bases separated the two germline ends. The germline V gene has CDR1 LNHDA and CDR2 SQIVND (reference sequence). The CDR3 extends over 14 amino acids.